Sequencing of this T cell receptor (beta chain) was carried out in a study of cytomegalovirus exposure and HLA in healthy donors. The PCR ran on 60 Vbeta and 13 Jbeta primers. Method: immunoSEQ multiplex PCR; TCRdb's copy keeps in-frame clones and lacks some. Of 90,000 to 120,000 clones listed, 76% are singletons. Regarding the study as a whole: Listed as cytomegalovirus-associated were roughly 180 TCR beta chains. Later on, an analysis tied approximately 17,000 TCR beta sequences to HLA alleles at 0.05 false discovery rate.

This CDR3 is built from 15 residues. With 6 bases clipped from V and 4 bases from J, the junction kept 11 bases outside the gene matches. The germline V gene encodes CDR1 GTSNPN and CDR2 SVGIG (reference sequence). A word on this clone: What it recognizes is unknown.

The clonotype originates from a woman between 18 and 29 years old in good health and CMV-seropositive. This sequence joins TRBV30 and TRBJ1-4, with TRBD1 identical over 7 bases. The sample taken for sequencing was PBMCs. In nucleotides, the CDR3 is TGTGCCTGTTCGACAGGGCTGCGCGGTAATGAAAAACTGTTTTTT. Translating gives CACSTGLRGNEKLFF. Complete variable domain (other parts from reference TRBV30 and TRBJ1-4): SQTIHQWPATLVQPVGSPLSLECTVEGTSNPNLYWYRQAAGRGLQLLFYSVGIGQISSEVPQNLSASRPQDRQFILSSKKLLLSDSGFYLCACSTGLRGNEKLFFGSGTQLSVL.